One and the same sample provided the 23 T cell receptor beta chains below, sequenced in a study of shared clonotypes between healthy human individuals. Data came from immunoSEQ multiplex PCR; TCRdb stores just in-frame clones and leaves some out. Among approximately 2,000,000 clones listed, roughly 92% were seen once. The sample consisted of naive CD4+ T cells from PBMCs. The subset denotes: CD45RA+ positively selected. These receptors were taken from a man younger than 30 in good health. Some clones in this sample may be carry-over from other donors' samples.

V usage is TRBV4-2 and J usage is TRBJ2-7; tentative D call: TRBD2 (7 bases). V was pared by 0 bases and J by 2 bases, with 14 bases between. Germline V CDR1 and CDR2: LGHNA, YNFKEQ. This CDR3 contains 16 residues. The CDR3 coding sequence is TGTGCCAGCAGCCAAGATCTGAGGGGGGGAGCCTACGAGCAGTACTTC. Translation: CASSQDLRGGAYEQYF.

The gene calls are TRBV30 and TRBJ2-7; D perhaps matches TRBD2 (7 bases). Germline values: CDR1 GTSNPN, CDR2 SVGIG (reference sequence). There are 12 residues in the CDR3. Trimming took off 3 bases at V and 6 bases at J, with 12 bases between the two ends. DNA of the CDR3: TGTGCCTGGAGCGGGGCGGGGGCCGAGCAGTACTTC. This translates into CAWSGAGAEQYF.

The chain employs TRBV5-4 and TRBJ2-7; D is perhaps TRBD1 (6 bases). V dropped 7 bases and J dropped 3 bases, with 17 bases sitting between them. From germline, CDR1 is SGHNT and CDR2 YYREEE (reference sequence). The CDR3 sequence is 14 residues long. CDR3 nucleotide sequence: TGTGCCAGCGCGCCGGGACACAACATCTACGAGCAGTACTTC. Amino acids: CASAPGHNIYEQYF.

V is TRBV10-3 and J is TRBJ2-7; possible D gene TRBD2, 5 bases. Germline V gene lookup returns CDR1 ENHRY and CDR2 SYGVKD. The CDR3 is 15 amino acids. With 0 bases removed from V and 2 bases from J, the gap between germline ends came to 11 bases. CDR3 DNA: TGTGCCATCAGTGAGTCAGGACTCGGAGCCTACGAGCAGTACTTC. Amino acid sequence: CAISESGLGAYEQYF.

V and J are TRBV6-1 and TRBJ1-3, with D possibly TRBD1 on 5 matching bases. Germline CDR1 reads MNHNS; CDR2 reads SASEGT. Trimming removed 2 bases at V and 1 base at J, with 6 bases between. The CDR3 is made up of 14 amino acids. The CDR3 nucleotides are TGTGCCAGCAGTGAACAGGGATCTGGAAACACCATATATTTT. Its protein product is CASSEQGSGNTIYF.

This chain links TRBV9 with TRBJ2-3; tentatively, D is TRBD1 (5 bases). The germline V gene has CDR1 SGDLS and CDR2 YYNGEE. The CDR3 runs to 15 residues. V shed 0 bases and J shed 2 bases, with 10 bases lying between them. CDR3 sequence: CASSVEGIFTDTQYF. CDR3 sequence (DNA): TGTGCCAGCAGCGTAGAGGGGATCTTCACAGATACGCAGTATTTT.

The chain uses TRBV5-1 and TRBJ2-1; 9 positions match TRBD1. V shed 5 bases, J shed 8 bases, and the junction held 8 bases outside the gene matches. The V gene's germline CDR1 is SGHRS and CDR2 YFSETQ. The CDR3 consists of 14 residues. The CDR3 DNA reads as TGCGCCAGCAGGACCGGGACAGGGCTGTATGAGCAGTTCTTC. This sequence encodes CASRTGTGLYEQFF.

The chain uses TRBV25-1 and TRBJ2-2; 7 bases are shared with TRBD2. The CDR3 length is 14 residues. Germline V gene data show CDR1 as MGHDK and CDR2 as SYGVNS. The ends lost 7 bases at V and 6 bases at J; junction bases unmatched: 8. The CDR3 here is CASTHPAGAGELFF. In DNA form, the CDR3 reads TGTGCCAGCACCCACCCGGCGGGGGCCGGGGAGCTGTTTTTT.

The V and J genes are TRBV5-1 and TRBJ1-3; no definite D call. The CDR3 contains 16 residues. Trimming left V 4 bases short and J 3 bases short, with 17 bases between. The germline CDR1 and CDR2 sequences are SGHRS and YFSETQ. CDR3: CASSVDGGTVGNTIYF. CDR3 nucleotides: TGCGCCAGCAGCGTGGACGGAGGAACAGTTGGAAACACCATATATTTT. The full variable domain, in which reference TRBV5-1 and TRBJ1-3 provide the parts outside the CDR3, is KAGVTQTPRYLIKTRGQQVTLSCSPISGHRSVSWYQQTPGQGLQFLFEYFSETQRNKGNFPGRFSGRQFSNSRSEMNVSTLELGDSALYLCASSVDGGTVGNTIYFGEGSWLTVV.

This chain connects TRBV19 to TRBJ2-4; 7 bases are a match to TRBD1. CDR1 is LNHDA and CDR2 is SQIVND in the germline V gene (reference sequence). V dropped 5 bases and J dropped 1; count of bases not matched to a gene: 5. This CDR3 spans 15 amino acids. CDR3 sequence reads: CASSAGGSAKNIQYF. CDR3 sequence (DNA): TGTGCCAGTAGTGCAGGGGGTTCGGCCAAAAACATTCAGTACTTC.

The V and J genes are TRBV7-9 and TRBJ2-5, with no clear D. Germline CDR1 and CDR2: SEHNR and FQNEAQ (reference sequence). The CDR3 runs to 16 residues. Trimming shortened V by 2 bases and J by 5 bases, and 18 bases separated the two germline ends. The CDR3 region has the DNA TGTGCCAGCAGCTTATTGCCCGGCGTGGGCTGGGAGACCCAGTACTTC. Translating it yields CASSLLPGVGWETQYF.

Details on this clone: The same CDR3 can be traced to other DNA sequences in this sample. V is TRBV9 and J is TRBJ2-5; tentative D call: TRBD1 (7 bases). With 2 bases removed from V and 4 bases from J, the gap between germline ends came to 9 bases. CDR1 and CDR2 from the germline V gene are SGDLS and YYNGEE. CDR3 length: 13 residues. The CDR3 spells CASSVQGGETQYF. The CDR3 DNA reads as TGTGCCAGCAGCGTGCAGGGGGGAGAGACCCAGTACTTC.

The chain recombines TRBV11-3 with TRBJ1-1, with D unresolved. Trimming took off 5 bases at V and 0 bases at J, with 7 bases between the two ends. Germline CDR1 and CDR2: SGHNT and YENEEA. The CDR3 totals 13 residues. In nucleotides, the CDR3 is TGTGCCAGCAGCGCTCAAGTGAACACTGAAGCTTTCTTT. Protein product: CASSAQVNTEAFF.

The chain joins TRBV27 to TRBJ1-2; D may be TRBD1 (6 bases). CDR3 size: 13 residues. The V gene lost 5 bases and the J gene lost 7 bases, with 14 bases spanning the gap. Germline-derived CDR1 and CDR2 are MNHEY and SMNVEV (reference sequence). CDR3 loop: CASSRTGSSGYTF. CDR3 nucleotide sequence: TGTGCCAGCAGTCGTACAGGGAGCTCTGGCTACACCTTC.

V gene TRBV25-1 combines with J gene TRBJ2-1; maybe TRBD2 (6 bases). Germline V lookup: CDR1 MGHDK, CDR2 SYGVNS. The ends were cut back, 0 bases at V and 4 bases at J, with 13 bases in the middle. The CDR3 has 16 amino acids. The chain's CDR3 is CASSEYLAGTYNEQFF. The CDR3 nucleotides read TGTGCCAGCAGTGAATATTTGGCGGGAACGTACAATGAGCAGTTCTTC.

The chain is built from TRBV10-1 and TRBJ2-3, with no clear D. Germline V gene lookup returns CDR1 WNHNN and CDR2 SYGVQD (reference sequence). Trimming pared 6 bases from V and 1 base from J, leaving 14 bases between. There are 15 residues in the CDR3. CDR3 sequence reads: CASSPRVARTDTQYF. The CDR3 coding sequence is TGCGCCAGCAGCCCAAGGGTAGCTCGCACAGATACGCAGTATTTT.

The rearrangement uses TRBV28 and TRBJ2-7; D ambiguous. This CDR3 is built from 17 residues. CDR1 and CDR2 from the germline V gene are MDHEN and SYDVKM. V was cut by 1 base and J by 4 bases, with 20 bases left in between. CDR3 sequence (DNA): TGTGCCAGCAGTTTATACAGTCGAAGAAAGGAGCTGTACGAGCAGTACTTC. Encoded protein: CASSLYSRRKELYEQYF.

The chain couples TRBV6-5 to TRBJ2-7; D may match TRBD1 or TRBD2 (5 bases each). V was pared by 0 bases and J by 8 bases, with 20 bases between. The CDR3 is made up of 16 amino acids. The V gene's germline CDR1 is MNHEY and CDR2 SVGAGI. The CDR3 is CASSYSSPGTGHQQYF. CDR3 nucleotides: TGTGCCAGCAGTTACTCGAGCCCCGGGACGGGGCACCAGCAGTACTTC.

This chain joins TRBV7-2 and TRBJ1-4; D is possibly TRBD1 (5 bases). From germline, CDR1 is SGHTA and CDR2 FQGNSA. There are 14 residues in the CDR3. V was cut by 0 bases and J by 6 bases, with 8 bases left in between. The CDR3 loop reads CASSLAREDEKLFF. CDR3 DNA: TGTGCCAGCAGCTTAGCCAGGGAGGATGAAAAACTGTTTTTT.

This chain uses TRBV12-1 with TRBJ1-2. TRBV12-1 is a listed pseudogene. CDR3 length equals 13 residues. In nucleotides, the CDR3 is TGTGCCAGCAGCTTTCGAGGGATACATGGCTACACCTTC. Protein: CASSFRGIHGYTF.

In regard to this clone: Other DNA sequences within the sample encode an identical CDR3. The CDR3 DNA reads TGTGCCAGCAGCTTAGCGGGCAGTAATCAGCCCCAGCATTTT. Amino acids: CASSLAGSNQPQHF. The rearrangement joins TRBV7-8 to TRBJ1-5; no reliable D call. V shed 0 bases and J shed 4 bases, with 7 bases lying between them. The CDR3 consists of 14 residues. Germline V gene data show CDR1 as SGHVS and CDR2 as FQNEAQ.

V and J are TRBV18 and TRBJ2-1, with D perhaps matching TRBD1 (5 bases). Trimming stripped 5 bases from V and 0 bases from J, with 14 bases between. CDR1 is KGHSH, CDR2 LQKENI, per germline. The CDR3 runs to 16 residues. The CDR3 is CASSTGYQGSYNEQFF. The CDR3 DNA reads TGTGCCAGCTCAACAGGCTACCAGGGCTCCTACAATGAGCAGTTCTTC.

V gene TRBV4-1 combines with J gene TRBJ2-5, with TRBD2 matching over 11 bases. Germline V gene sequence: CDR1 MGHRA, CDR2 YSYEKL. The CDR3 is 16 residues long. Germline trimming cut 4 bases from V and 7 bases from J; bases unmatched to any gene: 11. The CDR3 region is CASSRLLAGGPATQYF. The CDR3, as DNA: TGCGCCAGCAGCCGACTCTTAGCGGGAGGGCCGGCGACCCAGTACTTC.